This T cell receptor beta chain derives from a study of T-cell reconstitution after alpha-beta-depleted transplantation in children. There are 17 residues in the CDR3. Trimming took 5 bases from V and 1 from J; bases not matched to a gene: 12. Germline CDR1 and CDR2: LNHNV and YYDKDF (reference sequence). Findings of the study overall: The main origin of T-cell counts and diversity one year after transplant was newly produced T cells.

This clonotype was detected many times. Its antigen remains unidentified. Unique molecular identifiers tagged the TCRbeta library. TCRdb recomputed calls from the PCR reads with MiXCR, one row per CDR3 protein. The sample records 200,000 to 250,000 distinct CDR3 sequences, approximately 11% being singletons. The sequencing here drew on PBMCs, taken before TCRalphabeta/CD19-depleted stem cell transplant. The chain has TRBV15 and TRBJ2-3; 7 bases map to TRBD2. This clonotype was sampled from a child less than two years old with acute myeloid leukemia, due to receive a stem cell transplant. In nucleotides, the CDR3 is TGTGCCACCAGCGTCAACCCCCTGGCGGGGGGCACAGATACGCAGTATTTT. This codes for CATSVNPLAGGTDTQYF.